The T cell receptor beta chain described here comes from a study of CD8 T cells in ankylosing spondylitis listed by TCRdb under 2017. For the study in its entirety: T cell receptor beta repertoires were profiled in healthy donors and ankylosing spondylitis patients so that disease-linked TCR variants could be found. In total, the full study cohort was made up of about 110 healthy donors and 20 to 25 ankylosing spondylitis patients. Peripheral blood samples were taken, and synovial fluid was additionally collected from ankylosing spondylitis patients. What the research found in general, with its limitations: A TCR beta motif made up of several highly homologous amino acid variants appeared to be characteristic of blood from ankylosing spondylitis patients. The disease-linked clones were reported to be significantly enriched in matched synovial fluid samples from ankylosing spondylitis patients. In peripheral blood, the disease-linked clones were found at relatively low frequencies and had a CD8+ phenotype. Some motif variants had previously been reported in the synovial fluid and blood of reactive arthritis patients, which suggests shared mechanisms of disease initiation.

Sequenced on an Illumina HiSeq 2500. Quantitative 5'-RACE with molecular barcodes was used to prepare TCR beta libraries. Regarding the original processing steps: A new computational method based on a probabilistic model of VDJ rearrangement was used to identify disease-linked TCR variants. TCRdb cleaned the public reads at Q25 with fastp, built clones with MiXCR and kept in-frame beta chains. All rows with the same CDR3 protein become a single entry with the most common DNA and genes. It is TCRdb's table, rather than the study itself, that gives the V and J calls and clone size. Present in this sample are 500,000 to 550,000 distinct CDR3 sequences, 12% of which were seen just once. Together, the top ten hold 6.8% of the sample. This clonotype was recorded many times. Its antigen is not yet known. There are no base qualities to consult, and no much larger clone falls within one base. Relative to germline, V is missing 3 bases and J is missing 0 bases, with 3 bases of the junction outside any gene match. The CDR3 holds 16 amino acids from the cysteine to the phenylalanine. Solely the CDR3 DNA is kept, with 48 bases framed from the first base. As encoded in the germline V gene (reference sequence), CDR1 is SGHKS while CDR2 is YYEKEE.

This receptor was identified in a male donor with ankylosing spondylitis. Sample: blood, either unsorted or a sorted T cell fraction (not recorded which). The chain employs TRBV5-5 and TRBJ2-4, and 10 junction bases match TRBD1. The nucleotides read TGTGCCAGCAGCTACGGACAGGGGGTAGCCAAAAACATTCAGTACTTC. Translated, this is CASSYGQGVAKNIQYF.